This T cell receptor (beta chain) is from a study of human T cells and chemical hapten exposure. Whole-study context: The study traced per-sample TCR yield variation mainly to small differences in pooled library volumes.

Study observations and caveats: TCRs exceeding a frequency of 1 in 1000 stayed unchanged under DPC sensitization.

The authors extracted total RNA from unfractionated whole blood. The study used a library that attached unique molecular identifiers to individual cDNA molecules. TCRdb reprocessed the reads via MiXCR and lists one record per CDR3 protein. Of roughly 120,000 distinct CDR3 sequences listed, roughly 8.5% are singletons. This clonotype was recorded at least ten times. The antigen remains undetermined. V lost 8 bases and J lost 0; bases outside the gene matches: 1. Germline values: CDR1 SNHLY, CDR2 FYNNEI. The length of the CDR3 is 12 residues. This sequence was found in a human donor in good health. Some clones in this sample may be carry-over from other donors' samples. V usage is TRBV2 and J usage is TRBJ2-7, with 7 bases aligning to TRBD1. Material for sequencing was whole blood. This chain's CDR3 is CASWDSSYEQYF. The CDR3 DNA reads as TGTGCCAGCTGGGACAGCTCCTACGAGCAGTACTTC.